This T cell receptor (beta chain) derives from a study of control samples from healthy donors and cancer patients. TCRdb's table, derived via immunoSEQ multiplex PCR, lists solely in-frame clones and lacks some. Here the sample spans 150,000 to 200,000 clones, more than 80% being singletons. From germline, CDR1 is MNHEY and CDR2 SMNVEV (reference sequence). V was pared by 8 bases and J by 5 bases, with 21 bases between. This CDR3 has 15 amino acids. The receptor comes from a man aged 25 to 40 in good health. J is TRBJ2-5 and V is TRBV27; weak D call: TRBD2 (5 bases). Sequencing was done on a sample of blood. The CDR3 nucleotides are TGTGCCAGCTCTCCCCAGAGGGATTACGGGGAGACCCAGTACTTC. The encoded protein is CASSPQRDYGETQYF.